The 5 T cell receptor beta chains below come from one sample, sequenced in a study of blood T cells in healthy people across ages. Sample-barcoded 5' priming and a J-beta primer mix drove a second PCR of about 7 to 11 cycles. TCRdb redid the calling of the 5' RACE reads with MiXCR, one entry per CDR3 protein. The table shows about 1 million distinct CDR3 sequences, with 45% occurring only once. The source material was blood. The receptors here all came from a woman aged 55-75 years in good health.

The CDR3 here is CASSRGQVRYEQYF. The CDR3 coding sequence is TGTGCCAGCAGCCGGGGACAGGTTAGATACGAGCAGTACTTC. The V call is TRBV13, the J call TRBJ2-7, with 8 bases identical to TRBD1. Germline V gives CDR1 PRHDT, CDR2 FYEKMQ (reference sequence). J was trimmed by 4 bases and V by 5 bases; bases with no gene match: 7. This CDR3 has 14 residues. The complete variable domain, with remaining parts taken from reference TRBV13 and TRBJ2-7, reads AAGVIQSPRHLIKEKRETATLKCYPIPRHDTVYWYQQGPGQDPQFLISFYEKMQSDKGSIPDRFSAQQFSDYHSELNMSSLELGDSALYFCASSRGQVRYEQYFGPGTRLTVT.

This sequence joins TRBV5-1 and TRBJ1-1; 8 positions agree with TRBD1. From germline, CDR1 is SGHRS and CDR2 YFSETQ. J gave up 6 bases and V 4 bases, and 5 bases lay outside the gene matches. The CDR3 runs to 13 residues. CDR3 nucleotides: TGCGCCAGCAGCGGACAGGGAAATTCTGAAGCTTTCTTT. Residues: CASSGQGNSEAFF.

V is TRBV29-1 and J is TRBJ2-3, with TRBD1 identical over 7 bases. This CDR3 is 13 amino acids long. The germline CDR1 and CDR2 sequences are SQVTM and ANQGSEA. Losses at the gene ends were 1 base for V and 5 bases for J; bases not matched to a gene: 3. In DNA, the CDR3 is TGCAGCGTTGAAGTGAACAGGGGAGATACGCAGTATTTT. This translates into CSVEVNRGDTQYF.

This clonotype was seen more than once but under ten times. This chain connects TRBV27 to TRBJ2-7; TRBD1 is a possible D gene (5 bases). CDR3 length: 15 amino acids. Germline-derived CDR1 and CDR2 are MNHEY and SMNVEV (reference sequence). V was pared by 2 bases and J by 0 bases, with 11 bases between. The CDR3 here is CASSLTGPSSYEQYF. The CDR3 nucleotides read TGTGCCAGCAGTTTAACAGGACCCAGCTCCTACGAGCAGTACTTC.

This chain joins TRBV9 and TRBJ1-2, with a possible D match to TRBD1 (5 bases). The V end lost 2 bases, the J end lost 9 bases, and 14 bases lay between the germline ends. CDR3 length: 13 amino acids. Per germline, CDR1 SGDLS and CDR2 YYNGEE. CDR3 in amino acids: CASSVGGRGSYTF. The CDR3 DNA follows: TGTGCCAGCAGCGTCGGGGGACGAGGGAGCTACACCTTC.